Listed below are T cell receptor beta chains from one sample, sequenced in a study of siplizumab effects on memory and regulatory T cells. The table came from immunoSEQ multiplex PCR; TCRdb's copy has only in-frame clones and leaves some out. The sample lists roughly 92,000 clones, 90% to 95% occurring once. The sample was non-Treg CD4+ T cells sorted from blood. The receptors derive from a human donor in good health. The CDR3 runs from the conserved cysteine through the conserved F or W. The order of the fields is D gene, J gene, clone size, V gene, CDR3 DNA, CDR3 protein. A D gene is named only where the DNA matches it firmly. Not every row has a clone size; where given, it reads once, few, many or a size class.

NA,TRBJ1-1,NA,TRBV10-3,TGTGCCTCTACAGCCCTCATGAACACTGAAGCTTTCTTT,CASTALMNTEAFF
TRBD1,TRBJ1-6,NA,TRBV18,TGTGCCAGCTCACCGGACAGGGGTTTTTCACCCCTCCACTTT,CASSPDRGFSPLHF
TRBD2,TRBJ2-3,NA,TRBV28,TGTGCCATAATTGGGTCCCTAGCGGGAATGACAGATACGCAGTATTTT,CAIIGSLAGMTDTQYF
NA,TRBJ1-6,NA,TRBV2,TGTGCCAGCAGTGAGTCAGGGTTCAATTCACCCCTCCACTTT,CASSESGFNSPLHF
NA,TRBJ2-2,NA,TRBV7-3,TGTGCCAGCAGCTACAAAAACACCGGGGAGCTGTTTTTT,CASSYKNTGELFF
NA,TRBJ1-1,NA,TRBV5-1,TGCGCCAGCAGCAGGTTGGGTCAGAACACTGAAGCTTTCTTT,CASSRLGQNTEAFF
NA,TRBJ1-2,NA,TRBV5-4,TGTGCCAGCAGCCCCGGGGCCCGAACAGGGACTTATGGCTACACCTTC,CASSPGARTGTYGYTF
TRBD1,TRBJ1-1,NA,TRBV7-2,TGTGCCAGCAGCATAGGGACAGCAGCCACTGAAGCTTTCTTT,CASSIGTAATEAFF
NA,TRBJ2-3,NA,TRBV7-9,TGTGCCAGCAGCCGAGCCCGGGACTTCCTCACAGATACGCAGTATTTT,CASSRARDFLTDTQYF
NA,TRBJ2-7,NA,TRBV5-4,TGTGCCAGCAGCTTGGCACCGGGACCCCTCGACGAGCAGTACTTC,CASSLAPGPLDEQYF
NA,TRBJ2-2,NA,TRBV18,TGTGCCAGCTCACCGAAATATGGAGGGGGCGGCGGGGAGCTGTTTTTT,CASSPKYGGGGGELFF
TRBD2,TRBJ2-7,NA,TRBV6-5,TGTGCCAGCAGCCTACTAGCGGGTAATAAGTACTTC,CASSLLAGNKYF
NA,TRBJ2-1,NA,TRBV11-3,TGTGCCAGCACCAAGGGGGGGTGGGAAGACAATGAGCAGTTCTTC,CASTKGGWEDNEQFF
TRBD2,TRBJ2-5,NA,TRBV5-1,TGCGCCAGCAGTTCCCGGACTAGCGGAGGGGGGTTCCAAGAGACCCAGTACTTC,CASSSRTSGGGFQETQYF
NA,TRBJ2-4,NA,TRBV28,TGTGCCAGCGAGTCAGGGGCCCTAAAAGCCAAAAACATTCAGTACTTC,CASESGALKAKNIQYF
TRBD2,TRBJ2-4,NA,TRBV7-2,TGTGCCAGCAGCTTCGGCAGCCGGGGGGTCGGGGGGAACATTCAGTACTTC,CASSFGSRGVGGNIQYF
NA,TRBJ2-7,NA,TRBV5-4,TGTGCCAGCAGCCTAGGGACCTTAAGGGGGTACTTC,CASSLGTLRGYF
NA,TRBJ2-1,NA,TRBV5-1,TGCGCCAGCAGCTTGACCGGGGCCCAGCCGGAGCAGTTCTTC,CASSLTGAQPEQFF
NA,TRBJ2-7,NA,TRBV5-4,TGTGCCAGCAGCTTTCAAACACGGACCTACGAGCAGTACTTC,CASSFQTRTYEQYF
NA,TRBJ2-5,NA,TRBV30,TGTGCCTGGAGTCCCGGGGGTCTTGCGGCCCAGTACTTC,CAWSPGGLAAQYF
NA,TRBJ2-7,NA,TRBV18,TGTGCCAGCTCACCGGGGCCCGTTTCCTACGAGCAGTACTTC,CASSPGPVSYEQYF
NA,TRBJ1-1,few,TRBV29-1,TGCAGCGTTGTTCAAGCGAACACTGAAGCTTTCTTT,CSVVQANTEAFF
TRBD1,TRBJ2-7,NA,TRBV19,TGTGCCAGTAGTCCTTCTGGGACAGGGACCTACGAGCAGTACTTC,CASSPSGTGTYEQYF
NA,TRBJ2-1,NA,TRBV9,TGTGCCAGCAGCGTAGATTACGGTGAGCAGTTCTTC,CASSVDYGEQFF
NA,TRBJ1-5,few,TRBV27,TGTGCCAGCAGTTCGCCGGGACTTAATCAGCCCCAGCATTTT,CASSSPGLNQPQHF
NA,TRBJ1-3,NA,TRBV5-6,TGTGCCAGCAGCCGCAGGGGATCTGGAAACACCATATATTTT,CASSRRGSGNTIYF
TRBD2,TRBJ2-5,NA,TRBV7-2,TGTGCCAGCAGCTTCGGTATCGGCGGGAGCAGAGAGACCCAGTACTTC,CASSFGIGGSRETQYF
NA,TRBJ2-7,NA,TRBV6-1,TGTGCCAGCAGTGTCGGGGTTAGCTACGAGCAGTACTTC,CASSVGVSYEQYF
TRBD2,TRBJ2-1,once,TRBV15,TGTGCCACCAGACATGGGACTAGCGGGACCTACAATGAGCAGTTCTTC,CATRHGTSGTYNEQFF
TRBD2,TRBJ2-3,NA,TRBV4-1,TGCGCCAGCAGCCATGTAGCGGGAGGAGTCACAGATACGCAGTATTTT,CASSHVAGGVTDTQYF
NA,TRBJ2-6,NA,TRBV5-1,TGCGCCAGCAGCTTGACAAGCGGACCTGGGGCCAACGTCCTGACTTTC,CASSLTSGPGANVLTF
NA,TRBJ1-5,NA,TRBV11-2,TGTGCCAGCAGCCCAAACAGGGATCAGCCCCAGCATTTT,CASSPNRDQPQHF
TRBD2,TRBJ2-7,NA,TRBV28,TGTGCCAGCACCACCGGGGCTAGCGGGAGCTACGAGCAGTACTTC,CASTTGASGSYEQYF
NA,TRBJ2-5,NA,TRBV5-1,TGCGCCAGCAGCTCCCAAGAGACCCAGTACTTC,CASSSQETQYF
TRBD2,TRBJ2-1,NA,TRBV10-3,TGTGCCATCAGTCTCCTACTAGCGGAGGACAATGAGCAGTTCTTC,CAISLLLAEDNEQFF
TRBD2,TRBJ2-7,NA,TRBV9,TGTGCCAGCAGCGTCGGGGGGCTAGCGGGACACGAGCAGTACTTC,CASSVGGLAGHEQYF
NA,TRBJ1-1,NA,TRBV28,TGTGCCAGCGGAAAAATTAATGAAGCTTTCTTT,CASGKINEAFF
TRBD2,TRBJ2-1,NA,TRBV7-2,TGTGCCAGCAGCTTAGGGACTAGCGGGAGCTATGAGCAGTTCTTC,CASSLGTSGSYEQFF
NA,TRBJ1-2,NA,TRBV2,TGTGCCAGCAGTGAAACCGCTTCGCAGGGAGTCTATGGCTACACCTTC,CASSETASQGVYGYTF
NA,TRBJ2-2,NA,TRBV5-1,TGCGCCAGCAGCTCAAGCAGACAGAACACCGGGGAGCTGTTTTTT,CASSSSRQNTGELFF
NA,TRBJ1-5,NA,TRBV2,TGTGCCAGCAGTTCCGGCAGGGCCGGTAATCAGCCCCAGCATTTT,CASSSGRAGNQPQHF
TRBD1,TRBJ2-2,NA,TRBV10-3,TGTGCCATCAGTGAGCCGGGACAGGGCGGCCGAGGGGAGCTGTTTTTT,CAISEPGQGGRGELFF
TRBD2,TRBJ2-1,NA,TRBV5-5,TGTGCCAGCAGCTTGGCCGGACTAGCGATTTACAATGAGCAGTTCTTC,CASSLAGLAIYNEQFF
NA,TRBJ2-2,NA,TRBV10-3,TGTGCCATCAGTGGTTTATCTGGGGCCGGGGAGCTGTTTTTT,CAISGLSGAGELFF
NA,TRBJ2-1,NA,TRBV6-5,TGTGCCAGCAGACGAGGGGATGAGCAGTTCTTC,CASRRGDEQFF
TRBD1,TRBJ2-7,NA,TRBV10-3,TGTGCCATCAAGCAAGATCGACAGGGCCAAACCCACGAGCAGTACTTC,CAIKQDRQGQTHEQYF
NA,TRBJ2-3,NA,TRBV6-4,TGTGCCAGCAGTCTCAGGAGCACAGATACGCAGTATTTT,CASSLRSTDTQYF
NA,TRBJ2-7,NA,TRBV27,TGTGCCAGCAGTCCCCGGGACTCCCCCACCTACGAGCAGTACTTC,CASSPRDSPTYEQYF
NA,TRBJ2-3,NA,TRBV27,TGTGCCAGCAGTATGGGACTCCTCACAGATACGCAGTATTTT,CASSMGLLTDTQYF
TRBD1,TRBJ1-1,NA,TRBV2,TGTGCCAGCAGTGAAGCGGCACTCGGGACAGGGGACACTGAAGCTTTCTTT,CASSEAALGTGDTEAFF
TRBD2,TRBJ2-7,NA,TRBV11-2,TGTGCCAGCACCTTAAGGGCTAGCGGGAGGCTGGGCGAGCAGTACTTC,CASTLRASGRLGEQYF
TRBD2,TRBJ2-1,NA,TRBV7-8,TGTGCCAGCAGACGTCTTCCAGGAGCGGGAGCTATCAATGAGCAGTTCTTC,CASRRLPGAGAINEQFF
NA,TRBJ2-7,NA,TRBV11-1,TGTGCCAGCAGACCAGGGAGCGGTCTAACCTACGAGCAGTACTTC,CASRPGSGLTYEQYF
NA,TRBJ1-1,NA,TRBV29-1,TGCAGCGCTACAGCAGGATTCATGAACACTGAAGCTTTCTTT,CSATAGFMNTEAFF